A single sample gave rise to the 4 T cell receptor beta chains below, sequenced in a study of technical replicates of blood from several donors. Using immunoSEQ multiplex PCR, the repertoire was profiled, and TCRdb retains in-frame clones only, with some absent. The data show 55,000 to 75,000 clones, about 95% seen once. Source material: PBMCs. The receptors come from a human donor in good health. Some clones in this sample may be carry-over from other donors' samples.

J is TRBJ2-3 and V is TRBV6-4; D is possibly TRBD2 (6 bases). The CDR3 sequence is 18 residues long. Germline CDR1 is MRHNA and CDR2 is SNTAGT. V was shortened by 3 bases and J by 2 bases, with 21 bases between the two germline ends. CDR3 region: CASSERSTSLSSTDTQYF. As DNA, the CDR3 is TGTGCCAGCAGTGAGAGAAGTACTAGCCTTTCCTCCACAGATACGCAGTATTTT.

The J gene is TRBJ2-5, the V gene TRBV7-8; D not certain. The CDR3 is 12 residues long. Germline V gene data show CDR1 as SGHVS and CDR2 as FQNEAQ. V gave up 4 bases and J gave up 7 bases, with 10 bases separating them. The CDR3 region has the DNA TGTGCCAGCAGCTCCCCAGGATGGACCCAGTACTTC. Residues: CASSSPGWTQYF.

This rearrangement joins TRBV1 to TRBJ2-5; TRBD2 reflects the table's D call only, with no check against the DNA. TRBV1 is a documented pseudogene. The CDR3 covers 16 residues. CDR3 sequence reads: CTSSHCGTSGQETQYF. The DNA of the CDR3 is TGCACCAGCAGCCACTGCGGGACTAGCGGACAAGAGACCCAGTACTTC.

The V gene is TRBV9, the J gene TRBJ1-3; perhaps TRBD1 as D (5 bases). CDR1 is SGDLS, CDR2 YYNGEE, per germline. Deletions cut 7 bases from V and 0 bases from J, with 11 bases between. The CDR3 is 14 residues long. CDR3 DNA: TGTGCCAGCGCCCCCGGGGGCTCTGGAAACACCATATATTTT. Amino acid sequence: CASAPGGSGNTIYF. The full variable domain, completed using reference TRBV9 and TRBJ1-3, is DSGVTQTPKHLITATGQRVTLRCSPRSGDLSVYWYQQSLDQGLQFLIQYYNGEERAKGNILERFSAQQFPDLHSELNLSSLELGDSALYFCASAPGGSGNTIYFGEGSWLTVV.